The present T cell receptor (beta chain) was sequenced within a study of prognosis after radiotherapy for stage I lung cancer. Genomic DNA served as the source from which two-round multiplex PCR generated TCR beta CDR3 amplicons. During first-round PCR, primers specific to each TRBV and TRBJ gene were used. Each CDR3 protein gets one entry after TCRdb re-called the multiplex PCR reads with MiXCR. The table records some 27,000 distinct CDR3 sequences, approximately 31% of them present only once. V lost 7 bases and J 2 bases, leaving 14 bases between the germline ends. Per germline, CDR1 SGHNT and CDR2 YENEEA. The CDR3 extends over 14 amino acids.

The starting material was PBMCs, obtained before or after stereotactic body radiation therapy (not recorded which). The sequence came from a donor aged 50 or older with non-small cell lung cancer. The chain joins TRBV11-3 to TRBJ2-5; TRBD2 is a possible D gene (5 bases). The chain's CDR3 is CASNEGPMQETQYF. In DNA, the CDR3 is TGTGCCAGCAACGAGGGCCCCATGCAAGAGACCCAGTACTTC.